The T cell receptor beta chain described here comes from a study of cytomegalovirus exposure and HLA in healthy donors. Details on this clone: Its matching antigen is unknown.

This CDR3 spans 13 amino acids. The germline V gene has CDR1 MNHEY and CDR2 SVGAGI. Trimming pared 6 bases from V and 0 bases from J, leaving 8 bases between. The study ran its PCR with 60 Vbeta and 13 Jbeta primers. The protocol was immunoSEQ multiplex PCR, while the TCRdb copy is restricted to in-frame clones and leaves out a portion. Of 120,000 to 150,000 clones detected, approximately 9% appear once; the ten largest clones hold 1.8%. Notes on the study in general: Later analysis revealed greater clonal expansion in HLA-associated TCR beta chains than in equally common others.

Sequences were obtained from PBMCs. This rearrangement joins TRBV6-5 to TRBJ1-1; D is unresolved. The TCR comes from a male donor in good health and CMV-seronegative. The CDR3 is CASSPRMNTEAFF. CDR3 DNA sequence: TGTGCCAGCAGCCCGAGGATGAACACTGAAGCTTTCTTT.